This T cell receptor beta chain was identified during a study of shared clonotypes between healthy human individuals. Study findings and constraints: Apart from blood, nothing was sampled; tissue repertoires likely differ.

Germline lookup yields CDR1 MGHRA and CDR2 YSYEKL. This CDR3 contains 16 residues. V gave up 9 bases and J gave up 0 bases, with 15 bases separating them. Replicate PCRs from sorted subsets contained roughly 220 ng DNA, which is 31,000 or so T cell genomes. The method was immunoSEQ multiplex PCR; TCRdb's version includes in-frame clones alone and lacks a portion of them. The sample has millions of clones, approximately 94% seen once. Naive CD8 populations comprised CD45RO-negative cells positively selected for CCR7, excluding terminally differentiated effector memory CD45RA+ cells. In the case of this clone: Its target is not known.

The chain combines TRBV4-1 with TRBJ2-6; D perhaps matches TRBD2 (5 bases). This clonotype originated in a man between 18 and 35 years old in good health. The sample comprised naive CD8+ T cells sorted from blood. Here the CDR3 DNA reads TGCGCCAGTGACCCGCAAGGAGGCTCTGGGGCCAACGTCCTGACTTTC. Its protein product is CASDPQGGSGANVLTF.